These 29 T cell receptor beta chains were all obtained from the same sample, sequenced in a study of cytomegalovirus exposure and HLA in healthy donors. The PCR ran on 60 Vbeta and 13 Jbeta primers. Clones were sequenced by immunoSEQ multiplex PCR, and TCRdb holds only the in-frame ones, with some missing. Of approximately 260,000 clones listed, approximately 84% are singletons. Input material: PBMCs. All receptors come from a woman in her forties in good health and CMV-seropositive.

Only one count was recorded for this clone. The chain joins TRBV27 to TRBJ2-7; perhaps TRBD2 as D (5 bases). CDR1 and CDR2 (germline): MNHEY, SMNVEV (reference sequence). The V and J ends lost 4 bases and 6 bases respectively, with 7 bases between them. The CDR3 runs to 11 residues. CDR3 region: CASSSGIEQYF. The CDR3 nucleotides read TGTGCCAGCAGTTCCGGGATCGAGCAGTACTTC.

The V and J genes are TRBV27 and TRBJ1-5; D uncertain. Germline lookup yields CDR1 MNHEY and CDR2 SMNVEV (reference sequence). CDR3 size: 13 residues. V gave up 4 bases and J gave up 3 bases, with 7 bases separating them. CDR3 sequence (DNA): TGTGCCAGCAGTTGGGCAGACAATCAGCCCCAGCATTTT. The encoded protein is CASSWADNQPQHF.

The chain combines TRBV19 with TRBJ1-6; D is uncertain. This CDR3 comprises 13 residues. Germline V lookup: CDR1 LNHDA, CDR2 SQIVND (reference sequence). Trimming stripped 5 bases from V and 7 bases from J, with 9 bases between. The CDR3 DNA reads as TGTGCCAGTAGTGATGGACTCAATTCACCCCTCCACTTT. Its translation is CASSDGLNSPLHF.

V gene TRBV9 combines with J gene TRBJ2-3; 10 bases are a match to TRBD2. The CDR3 covers 16 residues. The junction had 4 bases not matched to a gene; V was cut back by 0 bases and J by 3 bases. Per the germline V gene, CDR1 is SGDLS and CDR2 is YYNGEE. In nucleotides, the CDR3 is TGTGCCAGCAGCGTAGGGGTTAGCGGGAGGACAGATACGCAGTATTTT. Translation: CASSVGVSGRTDTQYF.

V and J are TRBV5-4 and TRBJ2-7, with TRBD2 as a possible D gene (6 bases). V lost 4 bases, J lost 0 bases, and 17 bases lay in between. Looked up from germline, CDR1 is SGHNT and CDR2 is YYREEE (reference sequence). CDR3 length: 16 amino acids. CDR3: CASSRGASASSYEQYF. The DNA of the CDR3 is TGTGCCAGCAGCAGGGGAGCTAGCGCTAGCTCCTACGAGCAGTACTTC.

The gene calls are TRBV29-1 and TRBJ2-1, with 7 bases matching TRBD1. Germline loops: CDR1 SQVTM, CDR2 ANQGSEA. The CDR3 runs 12 residues. The V gene end was trimmed by 6 bases and the J gene end by 6 bases; junction bases not matched to a gene: 5. The CDR3 protein is CSVDRQGNEQFF. The CDR3 coding sequence is TGCAGCGTGGATAGACAGGGCAATGAGCAGTTCTTC.

CDR3 sequence reads: CASSSRLGGFDEQYF. DNA for the CDR3: TGTGCCAGCAGTTCCAGACTAGGCGGGTTCGACGAGCAGTACTTC. This chain connects TRBV28 to TRBJ2-7, with D perhaps TRBD2 (6 bases). Looked up from germline, CDR1 is MDHEN and CDR2 is SYDVKM. The V and J ends lost 4 bases and 5 bases respectively, with 18 bases between them. The CDR3 loop spans 15 amino acids.

V is TRBV7-9 and J is TRBJ2-3; tentative D call: TRBD1 (5 bases). There are 16 residues in the CDR3. Germline V CDR1 and CDR2: SEHNR, FQNEAQ (reference sequence). V lost 5 bases and J lost 5, with 20 bases in between. CDR3 loop: CASSPRKARGGDTQYF. DNA for the CDR3: TGTGCCAGCAGCCCCCGCAAGGCTAGGGGCGGAGATACGCAGTATTTT.

The gene calls are TRBV7-2 and TRBJ2-5; the D is unclear. The J call may be incorrect, as the DNA end agrees better with TRBJ2-7. The CDR3 covers 11 residues. From germline, CDR1 is SGHTA and CDR2 FQGNSA. The CDR3 loop is CASSSWYEQYF. In DNA form, the CDR3 reads TGTGCCAGCAGCTCATGGTACGAGCAGTACTTC.

The chain is built from TRBV6-5 and TRBJ2-1; TRBD2 agrees at 7 bases. Germline loops: CDR1 MNHEY, CDR2 SVGAGI. Trimming at V came to 6 bases and at J to 8 bases, leaving 10 bases not matched to a gene. The CDR3 spans 14 residues. The CDR3 region has the DNA TGTGCCAGCAGACTAGCGCCCAATCACTATGAGCAGTTCTTC. It is translated as CASRLAPNHYEQFF.

CDR3 loop: CATNPSSGYTDTQYF. In DNA form, the CDR3 reads TGTGCCACGAATCCCTCTAGCGGCTACACAGATACGCAGTATTTT. The genes are TRBV10-3 and TRBJ2-3, with 7 bases aligning to TRBD2. The germline V gene has CDR1 ENHRY and CDR2 SYGVKD. The CDR3 length is 15 residues. V lost 10 bases, J lost 2 bases, and 12 bases stayed unmatched.

The gene calls are TRBV7-9 and TRBJ1-5, with D possibly matching TRBD1 (5 bases). Trimming pared 5 bases from V and 4 bases from J, leaving 15 bases between. This CDR3 has 15 amino acids. The germline V gene encodes CDR1 SEHNR and CDR2 FQNEAQ (reference sequence). The DNA for the CDR3 is TGTGCCAGCAGCGGGGGGGGGTTTGGGAATCAGCCCCAGCATTTT. It yields the protein CASSGGGFGNQPQHF.

The genes are TRBV28 and TRBJ2-1; 8 bases are shared with TRBD1. The trim removed 3 bases at V and 8 bases at J, leaving 6 bases unmatched. Looked up from germline, CDR1 is MDHEN and CDR2 is SYDVKM. CDR3 length: 14 residues. CDR3 nucleotides: TGTGCCAGCAGTTTGGGGCAGGGGGCTTATGAGCAGTTCTTC. Encoded protein: CASSLGQGAYEQFF.

V usage is TRBV7-9 and J usage is TRBJ2-7; 9 nucleotides agree with TRBD2. The CDR3 is 15 amino acids. V shed 4 bases, J shed 0 bases, and the junction held 4 bases outside the gene matches. Per germline, CDR1 SEHNR and CDR2 FQNEAQ (reference sequence). The CDR3 DNA follows: TGTGCCAGCAGCTCCCCGGGACTAGCCTCCTACGAGCAGTACTTC. It translates to CASSSPGLASYEQYF.

The chain links TRBV9 to TRBJ2-5; possible D gene TRBD2, 5 bases. The V gene's germline CDR1 is SGDLS and CDR2 YYNGEE. V lost 3 bases and J 2 bases, leaving 11 bases between the germline ends. The CDR3 runs 14 residues. CDR3 amino acids: CASSEGRGQETQYF. The DNA of the CDR3 is TGTGCCAGCAGCGAAGGGAGAGGGCAAGAGACCCAGTACTTC.

The rearrangement joins TRBV4-3 to TRBJ1-2; perhaps TRBD1 as D (5 bases). Per germline, CDR1 LGHNA and CDR2 YSLEER. Deletions cut 2 bases from V and 4 bases from J, with 14 bases between. This CDR3 contains 15 residues. The CDR3, as DNA: TGCGCCAGCAGCCAAACCCTCGACAGAAGCTATGGCTACACCTTC. Translated, it gives CASSQTLDRSYGYTF.

This chain links TRBV5-1 with TRBJ2-2; 7 positions agree with TRBD1. This CDR3 is 17 amino acids long. Germline V CDR1 and CDR2: SGHRS, YFSETQ. The J segment lost 0 bases and the V segment lost 4 bases, leaving 9 bases of the junction unmatched. The CDR3 protein is CASSTGQFPANTGELFF. The DNA of the CDR3 is TGCGCCAGCAGCACGGGACAGTTTCCCGCGAACACCGGGGAGCTGTTTTTT.

The chain has TRBV7-9 and TRBJ2-3; weak D call: TRBD2 (5 bases). The CDR3 length is 13 residues. Trimming stripped 8 bases from V and 2 bases from J, with 11 bases between. Germline CDR1 and CDR2: SEHNR and FQNEAQ (reference sequence). The CDR3 region is CASEERYTDTQYF. Here the CDR3 DNA reads TGTGCCAGCGAAGAGCGGTACACAGATACGCAGTATTTT.

The rearrangement links TRBV6-1 to TRBJ2-6, with D tentatively TRBD2 (7 bases). Germline loops: CDR1 MNHNS, CDR2 SASEGT. Trimming removed 8 bases at V and 2 bases at J, with 10 bases between. This CDR3 has 14 residues. CDR3 residues: CASRGGAGANVLTF. CDR3 in DNA: TGTGCCAGCCGAGGGGGGGCTGGGGCCAACGTCCTGACTTTC.

The chain has TRBV25-1 and TRBJ2-5; 7 positions agree with TRBD2. The J call may be faulty, since TRBJ2-7 better matches the DNA end. The CDR3 is 14 amino acids. Germline V gene lookup returns CDR1 MGHDK and CDR2 SYGVNS. As DNA, the CDR3 is TGTGCCAGCAGGACCCACGGGGGGAGCTACGAGCAGTACTTC. Its protein product is CASRTHGGSYEQYF.

The table lists this clone with a count of one. The chain is built from TRBV2 and TRBJ1-2; TRBD1 agrees at 7 bases. The CDR3 totals 13 residues. CDR1 is SNHLY and CDR2 is FYNNEI in the germline V gene. V was pared by 4 bases and J by 7 bases, with 6 bases of the junction left unmatched. The CDR3 nucleotides read TGTGCCAGCAGTGGGCGGGACAGCGGTGGCTACACCTTC. This gives the protein CASSGRDSGGYTF.

This chain links TRBV15 with TRBJ2-3; 10 bases line up with TRBD1. The germline V gene encodes CDR1 LNHNV and CDR2 YYDKDF (reference sequence). V gave up 0 bases and J gave up 0 bases; unmatched junction bases: 9. The CDR3 totals 19 residues. CDR3 loop: CATSREYIGTGVSTDTQYF. In nucleotides, the CDR3 is TGTGCCACCAGCAGAGAATATATTGGGACAGGGGTTAGCACAGATACGCAGTATTTT.

The rearrangement uses TRBV5-5 and TRBJ2-1, with D tentatively TRBD2 (5 bases). CDR1 is SGHKS, CDR2 YYEKEE, per germline (reference sequence). Trimming cost V 1 base and J 0 bases, with 14 bases left between them. The CDR3 sequence is 17 residues long. This chain's CDR3 is CASSLIPTDYSYNEQFF. The CDR3 region has the DNA TGTGCCAGCAGCTTGATTCCGACCGACTACTCCTACAATGAGCAGTTCTTC. Together with reference TRBV5-5 and TRBJ2-1, the CDR3 gives the full variable domain: DAGVTQSPTHLIKTRGQQVTLRCSPISGHKSVSWYQQVLGQGPQFIFQYYEKEERGRGNFPDRFSARQFPNYSSELNVNALLLGDSALYLCASSLIPTDYSYNEQFFGPGTRLTVL.

This clone has just a few counts. This rearrangement joins TRBV28 to TRBJ2-1; 10 bases line up with TRBD2. CDR3 length equals 20 residues. The V and J ends lost 3 bases and 3 bases, in that order; junction bases with no gene match: 17. Germline V gene lookup returns CDR1 MDHEN and CDR2 SYDVKM. Here the CDR3 reads CASSFLSPASGRGLYNEQFF. In DNA form, the CDR3 reads TGTGCCAGCAGTTTCCTATCCCCGGCTAGCGGGAGAGGACTCTACAATGAGCAGTTCTTC.

The V and J genes are TRBV6-6 and TRBJ2-5; TRBD1 matches 7 bases. The V segment lost 3 bases and the J segment 1 base; nucleotides outside the gene matches: 5. The germline V gene encodes CDR1 MNHNY and CDR2 SVGAGI (reference sequence). The CDR3 runs 15 residues. Written as DNA, the CDR3 is TGTGCCAGCAGTTATCCACAGGGGACCCAAGAGACCCAGTACTTC. Residues: CASSYPQGTQETQYF.

This clone has more than one count but fewer than ten. This rearrangement joins TRBV6-5 to TRBJ2-7; 9 bases are a match to TRBD2. The germline V gene has CDR1 MNHEY and CDR2 SVGAGI. Trimming removed 0 bases from V and 2 bases from J; junction bases left unmatched: 5. This CDR3 region has 16 residues. The CDR3 coding sequence is TGTGCCAGCAGTTACTCAGCGGCGGGAGGGCCCTACGAGCAGTACTTC. This sequence encodes CASSYSAAGGPYEQYF.

The V gene is TRBV6-5, the J gene TRBJ2-5; the D is unclear. V was trimmed by 3 bases and J by 11 bases, leaving 19 bases between them. This CDR3 is 14 amino acids long. Germline assignment: CDR1 MNHEY and CDR2 SVGAGI. CDR3 residues: CASSYVADPISQYF. DNA of the CDR3: TGTGCCAGCAGTTATGTAGCCGATCCAATAAGTCAGTACTTC.

The gene calls are TRBV14 and TRBJ1-1, with 7 bases that match TRBD1. With 4 bases clipped from V and 5 bases from J, the junction kept 7 bases outside the gene matches. Germline CDR1 is SGHDN and CDR2 is FVKESK. The CDR3 consists of 14 residues. CDR3 residues: CASSRDLQGTEAFF. CDR3 nucleotides: TGTGCCAGCAGCCGAGATCTACAGGGGACTGAAGCTTTCTTT.

The rearrangement joins TRBV7-8 to TRBJ2-2, with D perhaps matching TRBD1 (6 bases). This CDR3 has 19 residues. Germline values: CDR1 SGHVS, CDR2 FQNEAQ. V was pared by 1 base and J by 5 bases, with 23 bases between. CDR3 bases: TGTGCCAGCAGCTTAGAATATCCCGCCCAGGGGCTAAGAACCGGGGAGCTGTTTTTT. This translates into CASSLEYPAQGLRTGELFF.